This TCR beta chain was documented in a study of radiotherapy plus CTLA-4 blockade in lung cancer. Across the whole study: Patients showed objective responses in under 20% of cases, and disease control was achieved by about 30%.

The protocol was immunoSEQ multiplex PCR, while the TCRdb copy is restricted to in-frame clones and leaves out a portion. The table includes 55,000 to 70,000 clones, under 80% detected once. There are 15 residues in the CDR3. The ends lost 0 bases at V and 5 bases at J; junction bases unmatched: 6. CDR1 and CDR2 (germline): MNHNY, SVGAGI (reference sequence). This clone has more than one count but fewer than ten. No antigen is known for it. Regarding the study as a whole: Radiotherapy plus ipilimumab was followed by expansion in blood of tumor-derived TCR clones. Best predicting response, reportedly, were early blood T cell clone dynamics, with interferon-beta.

This material consisted of peripheral blood, taken from a patient treated with radiotherapy plus ipilimumab. This TCR was recovered from a human donor with non-small cell lung cancer who had a complete response to radiotherapy plus ipilimumab. The genes are TRBV6-6 and TRBJ1-1, with TRBD1 identical over 7 bases. In DNA form, the CDR3 reads TGTGCCAGCAGTTACTCAGAGGGGGCCTATACTGAAGCTTTCTTT. It encodes CASSYSEGAYTEAFF.